The rows below give T cell receptor beta chains drawn from one sample of a study of siplizumab effects on memory and regulatory T cells. The protocol was immunoSEQ multiplex PCR, while the TCRdb copy is restricted to in-frame clones and leaves out a portion. The table lists around 100,000 clones, about 95% of them singletons. Sequencing was done on a sample of Tregs sorted from blood. The receptors here all came from a human donor in good health. Both conserved end residues are part of each CDR3. D genes are given only for firm matches. Clone size, where shown, is once, few, many, or a class for clones that have expanded.

d_gene	abundance	v_gene	j_gene	CDR3nt	CDR3aa
-	-	TRBV15	TRBJ2-7	TGTGCCACCAGCGTTCAGACAAGGAGCTCCTACGAGCAGTACTTC	CATSVQTRSSYEQYF
-	few	TRBV5-5	TRBJ1-1	TGTGCCAGCAGACTAACAGAGAACACTGAAGCTTTCTTT	CASRLTENTEAFF
-	once	TRBV11-2	TRBJ2-7	TGTGCCAGCAGCCGAGGGGGGGGCAACTCCTACGAGCAGTACTTC	CASSRGGGNSYEQYF
-	-	TRBV28	TRBJ1-2	TGTGCCAGCAGTTGGAGGAGGGCCCACTACACCTTC	CASSWRRAHYTF
TRBD2	once	TRBV28	TRBJ2-7	TGTGCCAGCAGCCACCTAGCGGGGGCCTACGAGCAGTACTTC	CASSHLAGAYEQYF
-	-	TRBV27	TRBJ1-1	TGTGCCAGCAGTTCCCCGTTCGGGACTAAAGCTTTCTTT	CASSSPFGTKAFF
-	-	TRBV5-4	TRBJ1-5	TGTGCCAGCAGCCCGGGTCCCGGAGACAGGTTACAGCCCCAGCATTTT	CASSPGPGDRLQPQHF
-	-	TRBV5-6	TRBJ1-2	TGTGCCAGCAGCTTGGTCGGACGCCCTATGGATGGCTACACCTTC	CASSLVGRPMDGYTF
-	-	TRBV6-5	TRBJ2-4	TGTGCCAGCAAAAAGGGTCGCGCCAAAAACATTCAGTACTTC	CASKKGRAKNIQYF
-	-	TRBV28	TRBJ2-4	TGTGCCAGCAGTTTAGGGGGCTCCAAAAACATTCAGTACTTC	CASSLGGSKNIQYF
-	-	TRBV7-9	TRBJ1-1	TGTGCCAGCAGCCCTACCGTAGGCGCTGAAGCTTTCTTT	CASSPTVGAEAFF
-	-	TRBV2	TRBJ2-7	TGTGCCAGCAAAGAGTACGGGAGAGGAAACGACGAGCAGTACTTC	CASKEYGRGNDEQYF
-	once	TRBV20-1	TRBJ2-7	TGCAGTACCGGACAGTACGAGCAGTACTTC	CSTGQYEQYF
-	-	TRBV18	TRBJ1-2	TGTGCCAGCTCACCAGTCGAGGGAAGTACCTATGGCTACACCTTC	CASSPVEGSTYGYTF
-	-	TRBV2	TRBJ2-2	TGTGCCAGCGAGGCTAGTGGGGCCGGGGAGCTGTTTTTT	CASEASGAGELFF
-	once	TRBV10-3	TRBJ2-3	TGTGCCATCAACTCGGGGGACTTGGGCACAGATACGCAGTATTTT	CAINSGDLGTDTQYF